The present T cell receptor beta chain was sequenced within a study of early T cells in non-severe SARS-CoV-2 infection. TCRdb fed the 5' RACE reads into MiXCR, producing one record per CDR3 protein. Of more than 45,000 distinct CDR3 sequences listed, over 5% were seen once; the top ten hold approximately 6.3%. V lost 6 bases to trimming and J lost 4 bases, with 7 bases between them. The germline CDR1 and CDR2 sequences are MDHEN and SYDVKM. The CDR3 is made up of 11 amino acids. Many counts were recorded for this clonotype. This TCR was sampled from an adult who was a healthcare worker with PCR-confirmed SARS-CoV-2 infection or an uninfected control (not recorded which). The specimen was whole blood. The rearrangement joins TRBV28 to TRBJ2-7; no clear D. CDR3 sequence (DNA): TGTGCCAGCAGCCCACGGTACGAGCAGTACTTC. Translating it yields CASSPRYEQYF.